This T cell receptor beta chain was captured in a study of T cell changes during pregnancy in multiple sclerosis. Sequencing used immunoSEQ multiplex PCR; TCRdb keeps in-frame clones, though not all of them. Of 33,000 or so clones detected, 90% appear once; the ten largest clones hold roughly 5.4%. The sequence was collected from a female donor in good health, enrolled as a control in a pregnancy study. The input for sequencing was peripheral blood, taken in the third trimester of pregnancy.

Here the CDR3 reads CASSPPSGGFVNEQFF. In nucleotides, the CDR3 is TGTGCCAGCAGCCCCCCTAGCGGGGGGTTTGTCAATGAGCAGTTCTTC. This rearrangement joins TRBV5-8 to TRBJ2-1; 11 nucleotides match TRBD2. Per germline, CDR1 SGHTS and CDR2 YDEGEE. V shed 4 bases, J shed 6 bases, and the junction held 9 bases outside the gene matches. This CDR3 comprises 16 residues.